The 30 T cell receptor beta chains listed next were all sequenced from one sample in a study of vaccination and CD4 T cells after COVID-19. These TCRs are of unknown antigen specificity. Cultured CD4+ T-cell DNA underwent Oncomine TCR Beta short-read sequencing. A single record per CDR3 protein comes from TCRdb applying MiXCR to the PCR reads. The table shows roughly 6,600 distinct CDR3 sequences, with 22% occurring only once. Regarding treatment: 10-day PBMC culture with coronavirus spike peptide pools or control peptides (ViraFEST assay). Material: CD4+ T cells from blood, cultured in vitro, obtained after SARS-CoV-2 vaccination. The source is a human donor who had recovered from COVID-19.

This clonotype occurred a few times. V gene TRBV6-2 or TRBV6-3 combines with J gene TRBJ2-7; 11 bases line up with TRBD2. CDR3 length equals 15 residues. Per the germline V gene, CDR1 is MNHEY and CDR2 is SVGEGT. V lost 5 bases and J lost 5; bases outside the gene matches: 8. The CDR3 bases are TGTGCCAGCAGTATTAGCGGGAGGGCAAGTCACGAGCAGTACTTC. This codes for CASSISGRASHEQYF.

The chain has TRBV6-2 or TRBV6-3 and TRBJ2-7; 9 bases match TRBD2. Per germline, CDR1 MNHEY and CDR2 SVGEGT. The CDR3 sequence is 15 residues long. V shed 2 bases, J shed 2 bases, and the junction held 4 bases outside the gene matches. The CDR3 DNA reads as TGTGCCAGCAGTTACGCGACTAGCGGAACCTACGAGCAGTACTTC. Translation gives CASSYATSGTYEQYF.

This clonotype was found a few times. The J gene is TRBJ1-2, the V gene TRBV28; D might be TRBD1 (5 bases). Between the trimmed V and J ends, which lost 1 base and 4 bases, there was a span of 13 bases. CDR3 length equals 15 residues. Germline loops: CDR1 MDHEN, CDR2 SYDVKM. The CDR3 reads CASSLLWGGSYGYTF. The DNA for the CDR3 is TGTGCCAGCAGTTTATTATGGGGCGGTAGCTATGGCTACACCTTC.

The chain joins TRBV11-2 to TRBJ1-6; D is unresolved. Trimming cost V 5 bases and J 13 bases, with 15 bases left between them. From germline, CDR1 is SGHAT and CDR2 FQNNGV. CDR3 size: 13 residues. The CDR3 nucleotides are TGTGCCAGCAGCCCCGACCGACTTTTTCCCCTCCACTTT. Its translation: CASSPDRLFPLHF.

As concerns this clonotype: One junction end does not reproduce the germline sequence, and a read error may be involved. This sequence joins TRBV7-7 and TRBJ1-2; D might be TRBD1 (6 bases). Germline V gene lookup returns CDR1 SSHAT and CDR2 FNYEAQ (reference sequence). CDR3 length: 17 residues. The CDR3 protein is CASSSGQGPNYNYGYTF. The DNA for the CDR3 is TGTGCTAGCAGCTCCGGTCAGGGGCCTAACTATAACTATGGCTACACCTTC.

This clonotype was observed a few times. The rearrangement links TRBV7-3 to TRBJ2-1; maybe TRBD2 (5 bases). Germline CDR1 reads SGHTA; CDR2 reads FQGTGA. The CDR3 covers 15 residues. V dropped 3 bases and J dropped 0 bases, with 9 bases sitting between them. CDR3 region: CASSFTGSSYNEQFF. The DNA for the CDR3 is TGTGCCAGCAGCTTTACGGGGTCCTCCTACAATGAGCAGTTCTTC.

This clonotype turned up a few times. This chain uses TRBV10-3 with TRBJ2-1, with 7 positions matching TRBD1. After removal of 3 bases from V and 9 bases from J, the junction contained 14 bases not matched to a gene. CDR1 ENHRY and CDR2 SYGVKD come from the germline V gene. The CDR3 loop spans 16 amino acids. The CDR3 region is CAISESVLVRGTEQFF. The CDR3 DNA sequence: TGTGCCATCAGTGAATCAGTACTAGTCAGGGGGACTGAGCAGTTCTTC.

This clonotype was detected a few times. CDR3 coding DNA: TGTGCCAGCAGCCCAACGGGACAGAAGACCTACGAGCAGTACTTC. Its protein product is CASSPTGQKTYEQYF. The genes are TRBV6-2 or TRBV6-3 and TRBJ2-7, with TRBD1 identical over 7 bases. CDR3 length: 15 amino acids. In germline, CDR1 is MNHEY, CDR2 SVGEGT. The V gene end was trimmed by 6 bases and the J gene end by 2 bases; junction bases not matched to a gene: 10.

The V and J genes are TRBV7-3 and TRBJ2-1; D call uncertain. The germline V and J ends were trimmed by 5 bases and 4 bases, with 9 bases remaining between them. The CDR3 runs to 13 residues. Germline lookup yields CDR1 SGHTA and CDR2 FQGTGA. CDR3 residues: CASSPDPYNEQFF. The CDR3 bases are TGTGCCAGCAGCCCCGACCCTTACAATGAGCAGTTCTTC.

This clonotype is classed as medium-sized. The chain employs TRBV7-2 and TRBJ2-5, with 7 bases identical to TRBD2. The CDR3 loop spans 16 amino acids. CDR1 is SGHTA, CDR2 FQGNSA, per germline. Germline trimming cut 1 base from V and 2 bases from J; bases unmatched to any gene: 7. The CDR3 DNA reads as TGTGCCAGCAGCTTAGTGGCTAGCGGAAGACAAGAGACCCAGTACTTC. Protein product: CASSLVASGRQETQYF.

The chain is built from TRBV28 and TRBJ2-7; maybe TRBD1 (6 bases). The ends were cut back, 6 bases at V and 3 bases at J, with 18 bases in the middle. This CDR3 region has 15 residues. CDR1 MDHEN and CDR2 SYDVKM come from the germline V gene. CDR3 in DNA: TGTGCCAGCAGCCCCCCGGGACAAGGATACTACGAGCAGTACTTC. It is translated as CASSPPGQGYYEQYF.

The rearrangement joins TRBV7-8 to TRBJ2-3; possible D gene TRBD2, 5 bases. There are 14 residues in the CDR3. The V end was cut by 8 bases, the J end by 6 bases, with 18 bases between. The germline V gene has CDR1 SGHVS and CDR2 FQNEAQ. The CDR3 sequence: CASAEGSGWDTQYF. CDR3 nucleotide sequence: TGTGCCAGCGCCGAAGGGAGTGGGTGGGATACGCAGTATTTT.

This clonotype came up once. This rearrangement joins TRBV5-4 to TRBJ2-3; D possibly uses TRBD1 or TRBD2 (5 bases each). V was clipped by 4 bases and J by 0 bases, with 9 bases between them. The CDR3 totals 14 residues. The germline CDR1 and CDR2 sequences are SGHNT and YYREEE (reference sequence). CDR3 amino acids: CASSEGPSTDTQYF. DNA of the CDR3: TGTGCCAGCAGCGAGGGACCTAGCACAGATACGCAGTATTTT.

Notes on this clonotype: One end of the junction fails to match germline, which may point to a read error. The chain has TRBV20-1 and TRBJ2-3; 10 bases are shared with TRBD2. The CDR3 length is 17 residues. Germline CDR1 reads DFQATT; CDR2 reads SNEGSKA (reference sequence). The CDR3 loop is CSARNPSGSYSRDTQYF. The CDR3 DNA reads as TGCAGTGCTAGAAATCCTAGCGGGAGTTATAGCAGAGATACGCAGTATTTT.

The rearrangement joins TRBV19 to TRBJ2-5; no firm D call. Between the trimmed V and J ends, which lost 1 base and 2 bases, there was a span of 5 bases. This CDR3 spans 13 amino acids. Germline CDR1 LNHDA, CDR2 SQIVND (reference sequence). The CDR3 loop reads CASSIVRQETQYF. The CDR3 DNA reads as TGTGCCAGTAGTATAGTCAGACAAGAGACCCAGTACTTC.

By share, this clonotype ranks as medium-sized. The J gene is TRBJ2-5, the V gene TRBV20-1, with 9 nucleotides matching TRBD2. The junction had 5 bases not matched to a gene; V was cut back by 1 base and J by 2 bases. The CDR3 contains 15 residues. CDR1 is DFQATT, CDR2 SNEGSKA, per germline (reference sequence). CDR3 DNA: TGCAGTGCTAGAGCCGAGCGGGGGGCACAAGAGACCCAGTACTTC. Protein sequence: CSARAERGAQETQYF.

This chain links TRBV19 with TRBJ2-7; D gene uncertain. The CDR3 contains 13 residues. V lost 6 bases and J lost 1, with 10 bases in between. Per the germline V gene, CDR1 is LNHDA and CDR2 is SQIVND (reference sequence). The chain's CDR3 is CASRSPPSYEQYF. CDR3 sequence (DNA): TGTGCCAGTAGGTCCCCCCCTTCCTACGAGCAGTACTTC.

This clonotype has more than one count but fewer than ten. The CDR3 DNA reads as TGTGCCAGCAGTTTATTCGCAGCCACGGGGGAGCAGTACTTC. Protein product: CASSLFAATGEQYF. This sequence joins TRBV28 and TRBJ2-7; maybe TRBD2 (5 bases). In germline, CDR1 is MDHEN, CDR2 SYDVKM. The CDR3 contains 14 residues. Trimming removed 1 base at V and 7 bases at J, with 14 bases between.

There are a few counts of this clonotype. This chain joins TRBV4-2 and TRBJ2-7, with D possibly TRBD1 on 6 matching bases. The CDR3 spans 16 residues. Germline V lookup: CDR1 LGHNA, CDR2 YNFKEQ. The ends were cut back, 0 bases at V and 3 bases at J, with 15 bases in the middle. In DNA form, the CDR3 reads TGTGCCAGCAGCCAAGATTTGTGGGGACACGACTACGAGCAGTACTTC. Translated: CASSQDLWGHDYEQYF.

This clonotype was recorded a few times. V and J are TRBV29-1 and TRBJ1-2; 7 nucleotides agree with TRBD1. The length of the CDR3 is 13 residues. V dropped 7 bases and J dropped 4; count of bases not matched to a gene: 9. Germline loops: CDR1 SQVTM, CDR2 ANQGSEA. The CDR3 is CSASGGAGYGYTF. In nucleotides, the CDR3 is TGCAGCGCCTCAGGGGGGGCAGGCTATGGCTACACCTTC.

Relative to its sample, this clonotype is medium-sized. This chain links TRBV7-2 with TRBJ2-5; no reliable D call. V shed 6 bases and J shed 5 bases, with 19 bases lying between them. The CDR3 totals 15 residues. Germline-derived CDR1 and CDR2 are SGHTA and FQGNSA. CDR3 coding DNA: TGTGCCAGCAGTTTATCTCCGGGTCCGTGGGAGACCCAGTACTTC. The encoded protein is CASSLSPGPWETQYF.

The V gene is TRBV28, the J gene TRBJ1-5, with TRBD1 matching 10 bases. Germline V CDR1 and CDR2: MDHEN, SYDVKM. The ends lost 1 base at V and 2 bases at J; junction bases unmatched: 2. The CDR3 consists of 16 residues. The CDR3 region has the DNA TGTGCCAGCAGTTTATTGGACAGGGGGGGCAATCAGCCCCAGCATTTT. This translates into CASSLLDRGGNQPQHF.

This chain joins TRBV20-1 and TRBJ1-3; the D gene is possibly TRBD1 (5 bases). The germline CDR1 and CDR2 sequences are DFQATT and SNEGSKA (reference sequence). This CDR3 contains 15 residues. The V end lost 6 bases, the J end lost 0 bases, and 15 bases lay between the germline ends. CDR3 in DNA: TGCAGTGCAAGGCCCCCAGGGAGCTCTGGAAACACCATATATTTT. Protein: CSARPPGSSGNTIYF.

This clonotype is labeled medium-sized (0.01 to 0.1%). The V gene is TRBV28, the J gene TRBJ2-7; D gene unclear. V was pared by 6 bases and J by 5 bases, with 8 bases between. Germline V gene sequence: CDR1 MDHEN, CDR2 SYDVKM. The CDR3 has 11 amino acids. In DNA, the CDR3 is TGTGCCAGCAGCCCCGATAACGAGCAGTACTTC. Its translation is CASSPDNEQYF.

The V call is TRBV28, the J call TRBJ1-2; D call uncertain. The germline V gene has CDR1 MDHEN and CDR2 SYDVKM. The V gene lost 6 bases and the J gene lost 8 bases, with 13 bases spanning the gap. The CDR3 length is 12 residues. The chain's CDR3 is CASSTSRRGYTF. For the CDR3, the DNA is TGTGCCAGCAGCACGTCCAGACGCGGCTACACCTTC.

This clonotype came up a few times. The chain is built from TRBV19 and TRBJ2-6, with D unclear. V dropped 4 bases and J dropped 1 base, with 5 bases sitting between them. Per the germline V gene, CDR1 is LNHDA and CDR2 is SQIVND (reference sequence). CDR3 length: 14 amino acids. CDR3 coding DNA: TGTGCCAGTAGTAGTTGGTCTGGGGCCAACGTCCTGACTTTC. Amino acids: CASSSWSGANVLTF.

This clonotype was seen only a few times. V is TRBV7-8 and J is TRBJ1-1; tentative D call: TRBD1 (5 bases). Germline-derived CDR1 and CDR2 are SGHVS and FQNEAQ. The CDR3 loop spans 12 amino acids. The V end lost 4 bases, the J end lost 11 bases, and 14 bases lay between the germline ends. The CDR3 is CASSSGLGRAFF. The CDR3 DNA is TGTGCCAGCAGCTCGGGACTAGGACGGGCTTTCTTT. The full variable domain, with the rest looked up from reference TRBV7-8 and TRBJ1-1, is GAGVSQSPRYKVAKRGQDVALRCDPISGHVSLFWYQQALGQGPEFLTYFQNEAQLDKSGLPSDRFFAERPEGSVSTLKIQRTQQEDSAVYLCASSSGLGRAFFGQGTRLTVV.

This clonotype was picked up a small number of times. The chain has TRBV10-3 and TRBJ1-2; TRBD1 might be the D (5 bases). Germline values: CDR1 ENHRY, CDR2 SYGVKD. V was trimmed by 5 bases and J by 6 bases, leaving 13 bases between them. The CDR3 length is 13 residues. The CDR3 region is CAISPDQGDGYTF. CDR3 DNA sequence: TGTGCCATCAGTCCCGATCAGGGTGATGGCTACACCTTC.

In this sample, this clonotype turned up a few times. V gene TRBV4-2 combines with J gene TRBJ2-5; 9 nucleotides line up with TRBD1. The CDR3 loop spans 17 amino acids. Germline CDR1 reads LGHNA; CDR2 reads YNFKEQ. V was clipped by 1 base and J by 4 bases; unmatched bases: 10. CDR3 sequence: CASSQGGGQGGVETQYF. The DNA of the CDR3 is TGTGCCAGCAGCCAAGGGGGGGGACAGGGCGGGGTAGAGACCCAGTACTTC.

This clonotype showed up just a few times. The chain has TRBV7-6 and TRBJ2-1; the D is unclear. V lost 2 bases to trimming and J lost 5 bases, with 13 bases between them. The CDR3 contains 15 residues. Per germline, CDR1 SGHVS and CDR2 FNYEAQ. The CDR3 here is CASSLKGIGNNEQFF. The CDR3, as DNA: TGTGCCAGCAGCTTAAAGGGAATCGGAAACAATGAGCAGTTCTTC.